A selection of T cell receptor beta chains follows, all from one sample in a study of blood T cells in healthy people across ages. A single record per CDR3 protein comes from TCRdb applying MiXCR to the 5' RACE reads. The sample consists of roughly 830,000 distinct CDR3 sequences, around two thirds of them appearing once. Sequencing was done on a sample of blood. The source is a man aged 25-40 years in good health. The CDR3 runs from the conserved cysteine through the conserved F or W. The D gene is left open where the match is weak. Size is stated for part of the rows, as once, few or many counts, or as a class when the clone is expanded.

J gene: TRBJ2-4
clone size: -
V gene: TRBV15
D gene: TRBD1
CDR3 DNA: TGTGCCCGGAAAAGGGGGCAAAACATTCAGTACTTC
CDR3 protein: CARKRGQNIQYF

J gene: TRBJ2-7
clone size: -
V gene: TRBV10-3
D gene: TRBD2
CDR3 DNA: TGTGCCATCAGTGGGGGACTAGCGGGGCTGTCCCTCGGGTACGAGCAGTACTTC
CDR3 protein: CAISGGLAGLSLGYEQYF

J gene: TRBJ2-7
clone size: -
V gene: TRBV4-2
D gene: -
CDR3 DNA: TGTGCCAGCAGCCAAGTTGCGGGGCGATCCTACGAGCAGTACTTC
CDR3 protein: CASSQVAGRSYEQYF

J gene: TRBJ1-4
clone size: -
V gene: TRBV12-3/TRBV12-4
D gene: -
CDR3 DNA: TGTGCCAGCAGTTTAAGGTCTGGTGGGGAAAAACTGTTTTTT
CDR3 protein: CASSLRSGGEKLFF

J gene: TRBJ2-1
clone size: -
V gene: TRBV14
D gene: -
CDR3 DNA: TGTGCCTGCAGCCAGGGATACAATGAGCAGTTCTTC
CDR3 protein: CACSQGYNEQFF

J gene: TRBJ1-3
clone size: -
V gene: TRBV5-1
D gene: -
CDR3 DNA: TGCGCCAGCAGCTTGGAGGCAGGGGAAGGAAACACCATATATTTT
CDR3 protein: CASSLEAGEGNTIYF

J gene: TRBJ2-5
clone size: -
V gene: TRBV6-5
D gene: TRBD2
CDR3 DNA: TGTGCCAGCAGTTACTCGCTAGCGGGGCAAGAGACCCAGTACTTC
CDR3 protein: CASSYSLAGQETQYF

J gene: TRBJ2-1
clone size: -
V gene: TRBV27
D gene: -
CDR3 DNA: TGTGCCAGCAGTTCTGTCACGGCAACCTACAATGAGCAGTTCTTC
CDR3 protein: CASSSVTATYNEQFF

J gene: TRBJ2-1
clone size: few
V gene: TRBV5-1
D gene: TRBD1
CDR3 DNA: TGCGCCAGCAGCTTGATAGGACAGGGATTCAATGAGCAGTTCTTC
CDR3 protein: CASSLIGQGFNEQFF

J gene: TRBJ2-7
clone size: -
V gene: TRBV9
D gene: -
CDR3 DNA: TGTGCCAGCAGCTCGGGATCTGGGTCCTACGAGCAGTACTTC
CDR3 protein: CASSSGSGSYEQYF

J gene: TRBJ2-7
clone size: few
V gene: TRBV5-6
D gene: TRBD2
CDR3 DNA: TGTGCCAGCAGCCACGTGGGCTTCTGGCGGGGGGTTTCGCCCTCCTACGAGCAGTACTTC
CDR3 protein: CASSHVGFWRGVSPSYEQYF

J gene: TRBJ1-1
clone size: -
V gene: TRBV25-1
D gene: TRBD1
CDR3 DNA: TGTGCCAGCAGGGGGGACAGGGGGCCGGCTTTCTTT
CDR3 protein: CASRGDRGPAFF

J gene: TRBJ1-2
clone size: -
V gene: TRBV10-3
D gene: -
CDR3 DNA: TGTGCCATCAGACGGGGCCAGAACGACCTGGGTGGCTACACCTTC
CDR3 protein: CAIRRGQNDLGGYTF

J gene: TRBJ2-7
clone size: -
V gene: TRBV10-3
D gene: TRBD2
CDR3 DNA: TGTGCCATCAGACCCGGGACTAGCGGCTACGAGCAGTACTTC
CDR3 protein: CAIRPGTSGYEQYF

J gene: TRBJ2-3
clone size: -
V gene: TRBV20-1
D gene: TRBD2
CDR3 DNA: TGCAGTGCAATACCGGGACTAGACACAGATACGCAGTATTTT
CDR3 protein: CSAIPGLDTDTQYF

J gene: TRBJ2-3
clone size: once
V gene: TRBV24-1
D gene: TRBD2
CDR3 DNA: TGTGCCACCAGTGACATACTAGCGGGAACAGATACGCAGTATTTT
CDR3 protein: CATSDILAGTDTQYF

J gene: TRBJ2-3
clone size: -
V gene: TRBV7-8
D gene: TRBD1
CDR3 DNA: TGTGCCAGCAGCTCCCCGGGACAGTATGTTGATATGCAGTATTTT
CDR3 protein: CASSSPGQYVDMQYF

J gene: TRBJ2-4
clone size: -
V gene: TRBV29-1
D gene: -
CDR3 DNA: TGCAGCGTTGAGTCGGCGGGCAGAGCCAAAAACATTCAGTACTTC
CDR3 protein: CSVESAGRAKNIQYF

J gene: TRBJ2-2
clone size: -
V gene: TRBV5-1
D gene: -
CDR3 DNA: TGCGCCAGCAGCTTGGCCGCAGGGTTTACCGGGGAGCTGTTTTTT
CDR3 protein: CASSLAAGFTGELFF

J gene: TRBJ2-5
clone size: -
V gene: TRBV7-2
D gene: TRBD2
CDR3 DNA: TGTGCCAGCAGCATGACGCTAGCGGGGGGGCGACGGGAGACCCAGTATTTC
CDR3 protein: CASSMTLAGGRRETQYF

J gene: TRBJ2-3
clone size: -
V gene: TRBV24-1
D gene: -
CDR3 DNA: TGTGCCACCAGTGATTTAGGGGACCTATACCGAACAGAAACGCAGTATTTT
CDR3 protein: CATSDLGDLYRTETQYF

J gene: TRBJ2-4
clone size: many
V gene: TRBV15
D gene: -
CDR3 DNA: TGTGCCACCAGCAGAGATAAACAGGGAAGGAACATTCAGTACTTC
CDR3 protein: CATSRDKQGRNIQYF

J gene: TRBJ2-7
clone size: -
V gene: TRBV5-1
D gene: -
CDR3 DNA: TGCGCCAGCAGCTCCGGAGACAGTAGGGGCTCCTACGAGCAGTACTTC
CDR3 protein: CASSSGDSRGSYEQYF

J gene: TRBJ2-4
clone size: few
V gene: TRBV4-3
D gene: TRBD1
CDR3 DNA: TGCGCCAGCAGCCAAGATGCCAGGGGGTGGGACATTCAGTACTTC
CDR3 protein: CASSQDARGWDIQYF

J gene: TRBJ2-5
clone size: once
V gene: TRBV12-3/TRBV12-4
D gene: -
CDR3 DNA: TGTGCCAGCACCTCCGGAGGGGGTGAGACCCAGTACTTC
CDR3 protein: CASTSGGGETQYF

J gene: TRBJ1-2
clone size: -
V gene: TRBV27
D gene: TRBD1
CDR3 DNA: TGTGCCAGCAGTACACAGAGAGGGGGCTTGTCTAACTATGGCTACACCTTC
CDR3 protein: CASSTQRGGLSNYGYTF

J gene: TRBJ2-7
clone size: few
V gene: TRBV29-1
D gene: TRBD1
CDR3 DNA: TGCAGCGTTATGACAGGGGGCGTTGCTTACGAGCAGTACTTC
CDR3 protein: CSVMTGGVAYEQYF

J gene: TRBJ2-5
clone size: -
V gene: TRBV27
D gene: -
CDR3 DNA: TGTGCCAGCAGTCGGGACCCCCGAGAGACCCAGTACTTC
CDR3 protein: CASSRDPRETQYF

J gene: TRBJ2-1
clone size: -
V gene: TRBV9
D gene: -
CDR3 DNA: TGTGCCAGCAGCGTAGAAGGTTACGAGACCCAGTTCTTC
CDR3 protein: CASSVEGYETQFF

J gene: TRBJ2-7
clone size: few
V gene: TRBV6-6
D gene: -
CDR3 DNA: TGTGCCAGCGGCCGCCGGGGAAAGGCCATCATCGAAGGCGAGCAGTACTTC
CDR3 protein: CASGRRGKAIIEGEQYF

J gene: TRBJ2-3
clone size: -
V gene: TRBV18
D gene: TRBD1
CDR3 DNA: TGTGCCAGCTCACCGAGGGACAGTTTCACAGATACGCAGTATTTT
CDR3 protein: CASSPRDSFTDTQYF

J gene: TRBJ1-2
clone size: once
V gene: TRBV25-1
D gene: -
CDR3 DNA: TGTGCCAGCAGTCCAAAAACCCGGACGGGCTATGGCTACACCTTC
CDR3 protein: CASSPKTRTGYGYTF

J gene: TRBJ2-7
clone size: -
V gene: TRBV28
D gene: -
CDR3 DNA: TGTGCCAGCAGACGTCCGCGACTAAACTCCTACGAGCAGTACTTC
CDR3 protein: CASRRPRLNSYEQYF

J gene: TRBJ1-6
clone size: few
V gene: TRBV4-2
D gene: -
CDR3 DNA: TGTGCCAGCAGCCAAGAGAGGGGTTCCTATAATTCACCCCTCCACTTT
CDR3 protein: CASSQERGSYNSPLHF

J gene: TRBJ1-5
clone size: -
V gene: TRBV6-5
D gene: -
CDR3 DNA: TGTGCCAGCAGCGGACTCCCATATCAGCCCCAGCATTTT
CDR3 protein: CASSGLPYQPQHF

J gene: TRBJ1-2
clone size: -
V gene: TRBV20-1
D gene: -
CDR3 DNA: TGCAGTGCAAGCGACAGTCGGAACTATGGCTACACCTTC
CDR3 protein: CSASDSRNYGYTF

J gene: TRBJ2-1
clone size: -
V gene: TRBV12-3/TRBV12-4
D gene: -
CDR3 DNA: TGTGCCAGCAGGGGTAGGAGGGGACCTTACAATGAGCAGTTCTTC
CDR3 protein: CASRGRRGPYNEQFF

J gene: TRBJ2-7
clone size: few
V gene: TRBV6-5
D gene: -
CDR3 DNA: TGTGCCAGCAGTTACCTGGTCTCGGGAAACTACGAGCAGTACTTC
CDR3 protein: CASSYLVSGNYEQYF

J gene: TRBJ1-5
clone size: -
V gene: TRBV2
D gene: TRBD1
CDR3 DNA: TGTGCCAGCGGCTCCCAGGGGGGAGATCAGCCCCAGCATTTT
CDR3 protein: CASGSQGGDQPQHF

J gene: TRBJ2-3
clone size: -
V gene: TRBV5-1
D gene: TRBD2
CDR3 DNA: TGCGCCAGCAGCTTGGCTGCGGGGGGTGCAGATACGCAGTATTTT
CDR3 protein: CASSLAAGGADTQYF

J gene: TRBJ2-1
clone size: -
V gene: TRBV7-9
D gene: -
CDR3 DNA: TGTGCCAGCAGCCCCGAGGGGCGGGGAGTAAGGGAGCAGTTCTTC
CDR3 protein: CASSPEGRGVREQFF

J gene: TRBJ2-1
clone size: -
V gene: TRBV20-1
D gene: -
CDR3 DNA: TGCAGTGCTAGTCAGGCCGGCCCAGCCTACAGTGAGCAGTTCTTC
CDR3 protein: CSASQAGPAYSEQFF

J gene: TRBJ2-3
clone size: -
V gene: TRBV28
D gene: -
CDR3 DNA: TGTGCCAGCAGTCCCCCGGAAGATACGCAGTATTTT
CDR3 protein: CASSPPEDTQYF

J gene: TRBJ2-7
clone size: few
V gene: TRBV4-3
D gene: -
CDR3 DNA: TGCGCCAGCAGCCAAGATTGGGGAACACTAACCATCTACGAGCAGTACTTC
CDR3 protein: CASSQDWGTLTIYEQYF

J gene: TRBJ2-7
clone size: few
V gene: TRBV27
D gene: TRBD1
CDR3 DNA: TGTGCCAGCATCGGGACAGGGGGCCCAAAATTCTACGAGCAGTACTTC
CDR3 protein: CASIGTGGPKFYEQYF

J gene: TRBJ2-7
clone size: -
V gene: TRBV7-2
D gene: -
CDR3 DNA: TGTGCCAGCAGGAAAACCGGGACGGGTTACGAGCAGTACTTC
CDR3 protein: CASRKTGTGYEQYF

J gene: TRBJ2-1
clone size: -
V gene: TRBV7-2
D gene: TRBD1
CDR3 DNA: TGTGCCAGCAGCCCCGTTGGGACAGGGAAATACTTTACCTACAATGAGCAGTTCTTC
CDR3 protein: CASSPVGTGKYFTYNEQFF

J gene: TRBJ2-7
clone size: few
V gene: TRBV6-2/TRBV6-3
D gene: -
CDR3 DNA: TGTGCCAGCAGTCTCTCCCGGGACGGGAACTACGAGCAGTACTTC
CDR3 protein: CASSLSRDGNYEQYF

J gene: TRBJ2-5
clone size: -
V gene: TRBV20-1
D gene: TRBD1
CDR3 DNA: TGCAGTGCTAGTCCCGGGACAGGAGGAGAGACCCAGTACTTC
CDR3 protein: CSASPGTGGETQYF